Below, 21 T cell receptor beta chains from the same sample are listed, as sequenced in a study of control samples from healthy donors and cancer patients. This table comes from immunoSEQ multiplex PCR, and its TCRdb copy is limited to in-frame clones, with some not included. There are 90,000 to 150,000 clones in the sample; approximately 90% occur only once, and roughly 3.2% lies in the top ten. The sample taken for sequencing was blood. These receptors were obtained from a man in his forties in good health.

The chain joins TRBV5-1 to TRBJ2-3; 9 bases align to TRBD2. This CDR3 is 16 amino acids long. Germline V gene sequence: CDR1 SGHRS, CDR2 YFSETQ. Trimming at V came to 1 base and at J to 5 bases, leaving 8 bases not matched to a gene. The CDR3 region is CASSLLVAGGIDTQYF. For the CDR3, the DNA is TGCGCCAGCAGCTTGCTTGTGGCGGGGGGGATAGATACGCAGTATTTT. The full variable domain, in which reference TRBV5-1 and TRBJ2-3 provide the parts outside the CDR3, is KAGVTQTPRYLIKTRGQQVTLSCSPISGHRSVSWYQQTPGQGLQFLFEYFSETQRNKGNFPGRFSGRQFSNSRSEMNVSTLELGDSALYLCASSLLVAGGIDTQYFGPGTRLTVL.

This chain connects TRBV2 to TRBJ1-1; 11 bases are shared with TRBD1. CDR3 length equals 15 residues. The V gene's germline CDR1 is SNHLY and CDR2 FYNNEI. After removal of 8 bases from V and 3 bases from J, the junction contained 8 bases not matched to a gene. CDR3 in DNA: TGTGCCAGCTCACCAGGACAGGGGGCGCACACTGAAGCTTTCTTT. It encodes CASSPGQGAHTEAFF.

This chain links TRBV19 with TRBJ1-5; 9 nucleotides line up with TRBD1. Germline V gene data show CDR1 as LNHDA and CDR2 as SQIVND (reference sequence). The CDR3 has 14 amino acids. With V trimmed by 4 bases and J by 6 bases, 4 bases remained unmatched. The CDR3 DNA reads as TGTGCCAGTAGTACCGGGACAGGGACTCAGCCCCAGCATTTT. This codes for CASSTGTGTQPQHF.

The gene calls are TRBV6-5 and TRBJ2-2, with a possible D match to TRBD2 (7 bases). Germline-derived CDR1 and CDR2 are MNHEY and SVGAGI. This CDR3 contains 15 residues. Between the trimmed V and J ends, which lost 6 bases and 6 bases, there was a span of 17 bases. The CDR3 spells CASSRGGLIAGELFF. Written as DNA, the CDR3 is TGTGCCAGCAGCCGCGGGGGCCTCATCGCCGGGGAGCTGTTTTTT.

The V gene is TRBV7-2, the J gene TRBJ2-7; D call uncertain. Germline V gives CDR1 SGHTA, CDR2 FQGNSA. The V end was cut by 1 base, the J end by 3 bases, with 7 bases between. The CDR3 has 13 amino acids. In DNA, the CDR3 is TGTGCCAGCAGCTTAGAGGGTAACTACGAGCAGTACTTC. Amino acids: CASSLEGNYEQYF.

This sequence joins TRBV24-1 and TRBJ2-3, with 11 bases matching TRBD2. Unmatched junction bases numbered 5, after V lost 0 bases and J lost 1 base. The CDR3 has 18 residues. Germline V gene sequence: CDR1 KGHDR, CDR2 SFDVKD. The CDR3 nucleotides read TGTGCCACCAGTGATTTGCAGACTAGCGGGGCGGGCACAGATACGCAGTATTTT. This translates into CATSDLQTSGAGTDTQYF.

The rearrangement uses TRBV7-3 and TRBJ2-2, with 8 bases identical to TRBD2. With V trimmed by 6 bases and J by 5 bases, 11 bases remained unmatched. The CDR3 spans 16 residues. Germline lookup yields CDR1 SGHTA and CDR2 FQGTGA. Here the CDR3 reads CASSPRSGAGTGELFF. The CDR3 DNA sequence: TGTGCCAGCAGTCCTCGTAGCGGGGCGGGGACCGGGGAGCTGTTTTTT.

V is TRBV24-1 and J is TRBJ2-5; D is ambiguous. Germline CDR1 KGHDR, CDR2 SFDVKD. There are 14 residues in the CDR3. Trimming cost V 1 base and J 1 base, with 6 bases left between them. This CDR3 is CATSDFNAQETQYF. The CDR3 region has the DNA TGTGCCACCAGTGATTTCAATGCCCAAGAGACCCAGTACTTC.

V is TRBV5-5 and J is TRBJ1-5, with D uncertain. CDR1 is SGHKS and CDR2 is YYEKEE in the germline V gene (reference sequence). The CDR3 is 15 amino acids. V lost 4 bases and J 2 bases, leaving 13 bases between the germline ends. The CDR3 here is CASSPTGGGNQPQHF. CDR3 coding DNA: TGTGCCAGCAGCCCGACGGGCGGGGGCAATCAGCCCCAGCATTTT. Filled out from reference TRBV5-5 and TRBJ1-5, the complete variable domain reads DAGVTQSPTHLIKTRGQQVTLRCSPISGHKSVSWYQQVLGQGPQFIFQYYEKEERGRGNFPDRFSARQFPNYSSELNVNALLLGDSALYLCASSPTGGGNQPQHFGDGTRLSIL.

The chain is built from TRBV23-1 and TRBJ2-7; 10 bases fit TRBD1. TRBV23-1 belongs to the ORF category, with a function that is uncertain. Trimming at V came to 4 bases and at J to 4 bases, leaving 7 bases not matched to a gene. This CDR3 comprises 15 residues. CDR3 region: CASSRYRDRGYEQYF. The CDR3 nucleotides read TGCGCCAGCAGTCGCTACCGGGACAGGGGTTACGAGCAGTACTTC.

The genes are TRBV6-2 or TRBV6-3 and TRBJ1-4, with 9 bases that match TRBD1. V lost 5 bases, J lost 0 bases, and 7 bases stayed unmatched. This CDR3 comprises 17 residues. Per the germline V gene, CDR1 is MNHEY and CDR2 is SVGEGT. CDR3 in amino acids: CASSDGTGSATNEKLFF. CDR3 bases: TGTGCCAGCAGTGACGGGACAGGGTCCGCAACTAATGAAAAACTGTTTTTT.

This chain connects TRBV7-2 to TRBJ1-2, with D possibly being TRBD1 (5 bases). The CDR3 is 13 amino acids. Per germline, CDR1 SGHTA and CDR2 FQGNSA. V was trimmed by 5 bases and J by 8 bases, leaving 15 bases between them. The DNA of the CDR3 is TGTGCCAGCAGCAAAAGATGGGGGGGAGGCTACACCTTC. Residues: CASSKRWGGGYTF.

The V call is TRBV7-3, the J call TRBJ2-1, with 8 nucleotides matching TRBD1. Unmatched junction bases numbered 8, after V lost 2 bases and J lost 8 bases. The CDR3 covers 15 residues. Germline CDR1 and CDR2: SGHTA and FQGTGA. The chain's CDR3 is CASSLDPGGNDEQFF. The CDR3 DNA reads as TGTGCCAGCAGCTTAGATCCAGGGGGCAACGATGAGCAGTTCTTC.

V usage is TRBV25-1 and J usage is TRBJ2-2; D is possibly TRBD2 (6 bases). CDR1 and CDR2 (germline): MGHDK, SYGVNS. The CDR3 spans 14 residues. V gave up 1 base and J gave up 3 bases, with 6 bases separating them. CDR3: CASSEWGDTGELFF. CDR3 bases: TGTGCCAGCAGTGAATGGGGGGACACCGGGGAGCTGTTTTTT. Full variable domain (outside the CDR3, taken from reference TRBV25-1 and TRBJ2-2): EADIYQTPRYLVIGTGKKITLECSQTMGHDKMYWYQQDPGMELHLIHYSYGVNSTEKGDLSSESTVSRIRTEHFPLTLESARPSHTSQYLCASSEWGDTGELFFGEGSRLTVL.

This clone was found once. This chain connects TRBV2 to TRBJ1-5; the match to TRBD1 covers 12 bases. The CDR3 has 16 amino acids. CDR1 is SNHLY, CDR2 FYNNEI, per germline. Trimming cost V 6 bases and J 2 bases; bases outside gene matches: 5. Written as DNA, the CDR3 is TGTGCCAGCAGGGAGGGACAGGGGGCTGGCAATCAGCCCCAGCATTTT. Protein product: CASREGQGAGNQPQHF.

The chain is built from TRBV24-1 and TRBJ2-7; D not resolved. The CDR3 contains 11 residues. Per germline, CDR1 KGHDR and CDR2 SFDVKD. The germline V and J ends were trimmed by 4 bases and 3 bases, with 3 bases remaining between them. CDR3 sequence (DNA): TGTGCCACCAGTGAGGGCTACGAGCAGTACTTC. Translation gives CATSEGYEQYF.

The chain has TRBV27 and TRBJ1-5; maybe TRBD1 (6 bases). The CDR3 consists of 15 residues. CDR1 MNHEY and CDR2 SMNVEV come from the germline V gene (reference sequence). V was shortened by 5 bases and J by 4 bases, with 15 bases between the two germline ends. The CDR3 nucleotides are TGTGCCAGCAGTCCCTGGGGGGGCACAAATCAGCCCCAGCATTTT. Protein sequence: CASSPWGGTNQPQHF.

The rearrangement links TRBV3-1 (or the pseudogene TRBV3-2) to TRBJ2-5; D is possibly TRBD2 (6 bases). V lost 2 bases and J lost 7, with 20 bases in between. The CDR3 totals 16 residues. The germline V gene has CDR1 LGHDT and CDR2 YNNKEL (reference sequence). As DNA, the CDR3 is TGTGCCAGCAGCCAACGTCTCGGGACGGGAGAGGCGACCCAGTACTTC. Its translation is CASSQRLGTGEATQYF.

This sequence joins TRBV30 and TRBJ1-5, with 8 bases lining up with TRBD1. Trimming removed 0 bases from V and 4 bases from J; junction bases left unmatched: 5. CDR3 length: 15 amino acids. Germline V gene data show CDR1 as GTSNPN and CDR2 as SVGIG (reference sequence). CDR3 amino acids: CAWSVRDRGNQPQHF. The CDR3 nucleotides are TGTGCCTGGAGTGTACGAGACAGGGGTAATCAGCCCCAGCATTTT.

V and J are TRBV30 and TRBJ1-1; D ambiguous. In germline, CDR1 is GTSNPN, CDR2 SVGIG (reference sequence). V was pared by 5 bases and J by 1 base, with 11 bases between. The CDR3 covers 13 residues. The CDR3 nucleotides read TGTGCCTGGGGATGGCAGTCGAACACTGAAGCTTTCTTT. It yields the protein CAWGWQSNTEAFF.

The V gene is TRBV19, the J gene TRBJ1-1; D call uncertain. V was shortened by 5 bases and J by 2 bases, with 12 bases between the two germline ends. This CDR3 has 14 amino acids. Per germline, CDR1 LNHDA and CDR2 SQIVND (reference sequence). The CDR3 loop is CASSFRGINTEAFF. CDR3 nucleotides: TGTGCCAGTAGTTTCCGGGGTATCAACACTGAAGCTTTCTTT.